Ten or more counts support the clone carrying this T cell receptor beta chain. The antigen remains undetermined. Using RNA template, CDR3s of TCR alpha and beta were amplified with iRepertoire arm-PCR. One-step reverse transcription and amplification started from approximately 100-400 ng of tissue mRNA or PBMC total RNA. TCRdb recomputed calls from the multiplex PCR reads with MiXCR, one row per CDR3 protein. The sample has some 190,000 distinct CDR3 sequences; about 31% are singletons. Germline CDR1 and CDR2: DFQATT and SNEGSKA (reference sequence). Deletions cut 3 bases from V and 8 bases from J, with 10 bases between. The CDR3 is 11 residues long. This record comes from a study of glioma-infiltrating T cells. General study points: Very few CDR3 sequences were shared between tissue and blood. Above-expected tissue-blood divergence occurred in all gliomas, most in low-grade ones.

This TCR derives from a human donor with low-grade glioma or glioblastoma, undergoing nonglioma brain surgery, or in good health (not recorded which). The chain joins TRBV20-1 to TRBJ1-2; weak D call: TRBD1 (5 bases). Sequenced material: glioma tissue, nonneoplastic brain tissue, or PBMCs (not recorded which). This CDR3 is CSASSRGGYTF. The CDR3 DNA is TGCAGTGCTAGTTCGCGGGGCGGCTACACCTTC.